These T cell receptor beta chains were read from a single sample in a study of OX40 agonist ivuxolimab in advanced cancers. The table came from immunoSEQ multiplex PCR; TCRdb's copy has only in-frame clones and leaves some out. The table records about 120,000 clones, about 93% of them present only once. The input for sequencing was CD4+ or CD8+ T cells sorted from blood, taken in a trial of the OX40 agonist ivuxolimab. All receptors come from an adult with an advanced solid tumor such as melanoma, head and neck, liver or kidney cancer. Both conserved end residues are part of each CDR3. D genes are given only for firm matches. Clone size is not always given. Where it is, it says once, few, many or a class for expanded clones.

TGTGCCAGCAGCTTAGCGGGGGTTCAAGAGACCCAGTACTTC CASSLAGVQETQYF TRBD2 TRBJ2-5 TRBV7-3 . 14
TGTGCCTTCACCCACCCCCTCGGGGACTTTTATAAAACTAGGGCTAATTCACCCCTCCACTTT CAFTHPLGDFYKTRANSPLHF . TRBJ1-6 TRBV7-5 . 21
TGTGCCTGGACTAAACAGGTCAGGGGATCCAATGGCTACACCTTC CAWTKQVRGSNGYTF . TRBJ1-2 TRBV30 . 15
TGTGCCAGCAGTTTACAGGTCGGCGGCTATGGCTACACCTTC CASSLQVGGYGYTF . TRBJ1-2 TRBV28 . 14
TGTGCCGGCAGCTTAGAGGGGAGGGGACTCTATGGCTACACCTTC CAGSLEGRGLYGYTF . TRBJ1-2 TRBV7-9 . 15
TGTGCCAGCAGCTTGGTTCAGGGGGAGAATGAAAAACTGTTTTTT CASSLVQGENEKLFF TRBD1 TRBJ1-4 TRBV5-6 . 15
TGTGCCAGCAGTTTTTATCAGGGAGGGGGCGAGCAGTACTTC CASSFYQGGGEQYF . TRBJ2-7 TRBV28 . 14
TGTGCCAGCAGCTTGGAGACAGCTTACAATGAGCAGTTCTTC CASSLETAYNEQFF . TRBJ2-1 TRBV5-8 . 14
TGTGCCAGCAGCTTGGCCGGGTATGACGAGCAGTACTTC CASSLAGYDEQYF . TRBJ2-7 TRBV5-6 . 13
TGTGCCAGCAGCCCCTTAGCGGGAAAGGCCCCCCTCATCTACGAGCAGTACTTC CASSPLAGKAPLIYEQYF TRBD2 TRBJ2-7 TRBV5-4 . 18
TGTGCCAGCAGTGACTTCCAGAGTCGGGCGGTAGGGCCCTCCTACGAGCAGTACTTC CASSDFQSRAVGPSYEQYF . TRBJ2-7 TRBV6-4 . 19
TGTGCCAGTAGTTTCCCCCAGGGGACCCAGTACTTC CASSFPQGTQYF . TRBJ2-5 TRBV19 . 12
TGTGCCAGCTCAGCTACAGGGGCCGGGGAGCTGTTTTTT CASSATGAGELFF TRBD1 TRBJ2-2 TRBV18 once 13
TGTGCCAGTACCCGACGGGGGAACACCGGGGAGCTGTTTTTT CASTRRGNTGELFF . TRBJ2-2 TRBV19 . 14
TGTGCCACCAGCACCCGGGTAGCGGGAGTCAACGAGCAGTACTTC CATSTRVAGVNEQYF TRBD2 TRBJ2-7 TRBV15 . 15
TGTGCCAGCAGCAGTCCATCCTCTGGGGCCAACGTCCTGACTTTC CASSSPSSGANVLTF . TRBJ2-6 TRBV5-6 . 15
TGTGCCAGCAGTTTAATGGGGGAGGGCCAATACGAGCAGTACTTC CASSLMGEGQYEQYF TRBD2 TRBJ2-7 TRBV28 . 15
TGTGCCAGCAGCTTAGATCTAAGTTCCTCTGGTAGCTACACCTTC CASSLDLSSSGSYTF . TRBJ1-2 TRBV11-2 once 15
TGTGCCAGCACGGGGGGAACAGATACGCAGTATTTT CASTGGTDTQYF TRBD2 TRBJ2-3 TRBV6-1 . 12
TGCGCCAGCAGCTCAGCCCCCCCCCAAGAGACCCAGTACTTC CASSSAPPQETQYF . TRBJ2-5 TRBV5-1 . 14
TGTGCCAGCAGCTTTAGGGGCACCGGGGAGCTGTTTTTT CASSFRGTGELFF . TRBJ2-2 TRBV11-2 once 13
TGTGCCAGCAGGGACGGAGGGGTGTCCTACGAGCAGTACTTC CASRDGGVSYEQYF . TRBJ2-7 TRBV6-5 . 14
TGTGCCAGTAGTATAGGTTTCGGGAAGGCTTTCTTT CASSIGFGKAFF . TRBJ1-1 TRBV19 . 12
TGTGCCAGCTCACCAGGACTGGAAGAGACCCAGTACTTC CASSPGLEETQYF . TRBJ2-5 TRBV18 once 13
TGTGCCAGCAGGGTGGCGGGACAGATGTTTTCGCAGCCCCAGCATTTT CASRVAGQMFSQPQHF TRBD1 TRBJ1-5 TRBV28 . 16
TGTGCCACCAGCAGAGGGGGGAGGGGAATAGGCAATCAGCCCCAGCATTTT CATSRGGRGIGNQPQHF . TRBJ1-5 TRBV15 once 17
TGTGCCAGCTCACCGGTGGGAGGGAGGGCCCGCGAGCAGTACTTC CASSPVGGRAREQYF TRBD2 TRBJ2-7 TRBV18 few 15
TGCGCCAGCAGCTTGGCCGGCGGTGTAGGATACGAGCAGTACTTC CASSLAGGVGYEQYF . TRBJ2-7 TRBV5-1 . 15
TGTGCCAGCAGCGTAGGGAGGGCGACAGATACGCAGTATTTT CASSVGRATDTQYF . TRBJ2-3 TRBV9 . 14
TGTGCCAGCAGCCGAGAGCGGGGGAATGAGCAGTTCTTC CASSRERGNEQFF TRBD2 TRBJ2-1 TRBV7-7 . 13
TGTGCCAGCAGTGAAGTTCGGGAGACTGAAGCTTTCTTT CASSEVRETEAFF . TRBJ1-1 TRBV2 . 13
TGCGCCAGCCGACTAGCGGGGGAGGTGGAGACCCAGTACTTC CASRLAGEVETQYF TRBD2 TRBJ2-5 TRBV5-1 . 14
TGTGCCAGCAGCTTAGCCCGCCGAGACGAGCAGTACTTC CASSLARRDEQYF . TRBJ2-7 TRBV7-2 . 13
TGTGCCAGCAGCCTCACTAGGCCCGGGGAGCTGTTTTTT CASSLTRPGELFF . TRBJ2-2 TRBV14 . 13
TGTGCCAGCAGTGGCAGTTTGAACACTGAAGCTTTCTTT CASSGSLNTEAFF . TRBJ1-1 TRBV6-5 . 13
TGTGCCAGCAGCGTAGGGGTACAAAGCACTGAAGCTTTCTTT CASSVGVQSTEAFF . TRBJ1-1 TRBV9 few 14
TGTGCCAGCAGCGTAGCCTCAGGGGGCGCAACTGGAAACACCATATATTTT CASSVASGGATGNTIYF TRBD1 TRBJ1-3 TRBV9 . 17
TGTGCCAGCAGCCCAAGGGAGGGGAGCAATCAGCCCCAGCATTTT CASSPREGSNQPQHF . TRBJ1-5 TRBV5-8 . 15
TGCGCCAGCAGCATTGGGCCCGCCAACACTGAAGCTTTCTTT CASSIGPANTEAFF . TRBJ1-1 TRBV5-1 . 14
TGTGCCAGCAGTTTGGGGGCTGAAGCTTTCTTT CASSLGAEAFF . TRBJ1-1 TRBV28 few 11